This record concerns one TCR beta chain sequence. Authors' analysis steps: How many nucleated cells were present was estimated from reference gene primer amplification. Clones were sequenced by immunoSEQ multiplex PCR, and TCRdb holds only the in-frame ones, with some missing. V, J and clone size are those of that table, while D and trimming were read from the DNA. Of approximately 98,000 clones in the sample, over 75% were seen once. This entry is derived from a study of blood T cell repertoires in COVID-19. The overall study: The United States, Italy and Spain provided the acute and convalescent COVID-19 samples. The cDNA or gDNA used as material had been derived from T cells, B-cell-depleted T cells, or PBMCs.

Per germline, CDR1 MNHEY and CDR2 SVGEGT. Unmatched junction bases numbered 18, after V lost 3 bases and J lost 8 bases. This CDR3 has 17 residues. What was sequenced was peripheral blood. V gene TRBV6-2 or TRBV6-3 combines with J gene TRBJ1-1; 7 positions match TRBD1. The TCR was taken from a woman older than 75 with acute or convalescent COVID-19. CDR3 loop: CASSYIEWVGQAFEAFF. CDR3 DNA: TGTGCCAGCAGTTATATAGAATGGGTAGGACAGGCCTTCGAAGCTTTCTTT.